The sequence of this T cell receptor (beta chain) was determined in a study of blood T cell repertoires in COVID-19. About the study: Acute and convalescent COVID-19 specimens originated in the United States, Italy and Spain. The analysed material was cDNA or gDNA that came from T cells, B-cell-depleted T cells, or PBMCs.

This CDR3 comprises 15 residues. Germline assignment: CDR1 MGHRA and CDR2 YSYEKL. The J segment lost 0 bases and the V segment lost 3 bases, leaving 3 bases of the junction unmatched. Sequencing used immunoSEQ multiplex PCR; TCRdb keeps in-frame clones, though not all of them. This sample has roughly 190,000 clones, with less than 90% found just once. The sequenced material came from PBMCs or T cells enriched from blood (not recorded which). The J gene is TRBJ1-1, the V gene TRBV4-1; 8 nucleotides match TRBD1. The clonotype originates from a woman younger than 45 who had been exposed to COVID-19. The CDR3 here is CASSQTGVLNTEAFF. The CDR3 coding sequence is TGCGCCAGCAGCCAGACAGGGGTGCTGAACACTGAAGCTTTCTTT.